This T cell receptor (beta chain) is from a study of blood T cell repertoires in COVID-19. The wider study: Samples came from the United States, Italy and Spain, spanning acute and convalescent COVID-19. T cells, B-cell-depleted T cells, or PBMCs provided the cDNA or gDNA that served as material.

Measured with immunoSEQ multiplex PCR; TCRdb has only the in-frame clones, and not every one. Of more than 65,000 clones in the sample, over 65% were seen once. The ends lost 1 base at V and 2 bases at J; junction bases unmatched: 5. The CDR3 extends over 15 amino acids. CDR1 is SGHDT, CDR2 YYEEEE, per germline. The V and J genes are TRBV5-6 and TRBJ1-1; TRBD1 matches at 7 bases. This TCR was sampled from a woman in her 70s with acute or convalescent COVID-19. Sequenced material: peripheral blood. In nucleotides, the CDR3 is TGTGCCAGCAGCTTGTTGGGACAGACTAACACTGAAGCTTTCTTT. This translates into CASSLLGQTNTEAFF.